This TCR beta chain appears in the sequencing data of a study of blood T cell repertoires in COVID-19. Regarding this clone: The sample carries other DNA sequences with the same CDR3.

Germline CDR1 reads LNHDA; CDR2 reads SQIVND (reference sequence). V lost 4 bases to trimming and J lost 7 bases, with 5 bases between them. The CDR3 is made up of 11 amino acids. Original data processing: Estimated nucleated cell counts came from reference gene primer amplification. Sequencing was performed with immunoSEQ multiplex PCR; in TCRdb, only in-frame clones are kept and a portion is missing. The DNA gave D and trimming, while V, J and clone size come from that table. The sample holds about 220,000 clones; roughly 80% are singletons and the top ten take 1.3%. This receptor was identified in a woman aged 35 to 49 with acute COVID-19. The chain is built from TRBV19 and TRBJ2-1; D possibly corresponds to TRBD2 (5 bases). The sequenced sample consisted of PBMCs or T cells enriched from blood (not recorded which). CDR3 residues: CASSRGNEQFF. The CDR3 DNA is TGTGCCAGTAGTAGAGGGAATGAGCAGTTCTTC.